These 5 T cell receptor beta chains were sequenced from one sample in a study of shared clonotypes between healthy human individuals. Sequenced by immunoSEQ multiplex PCR; TCRdb stores in-frame clones only, minus some. The data hold 750,000 to 1,000,000 clones, with roughly 92% observed a single time. Only CD45RO-negative cells positively selected for CCR7 counted as naive CD8 cells, so terminally differentiated effector memory CD45RA+ cells were excluded. Sequenced sample: naive CD8+ T cells sorted from blood. The receptors shown here come from a man aged 25-40 years in good health.

This clone was observed a single time. The rearrangement uses TRBV27 and TRBJ1-1, with 8 nucleotides matching TRBD1. This CDR3 spans 16 amino acids. Unmatched junction bases numbered 6, after V lost 1 base and J lost 2 bases. The germline gives CDR1 MNHEY, CDR2 SMNVEV (reference sequence). The DNA for the CDR3 is TGTGCCAGCAGTTTATTAGTGGACAGGGCAAACACTGAAGCTTTCTTT. Its protein product is CASSLLVDRANTEAFF.

The gene calls are TRBV29-1 and TRBJ2-7; D may be TRBD2 (5 bases). CDR3 length: 13 residues. Germline values: CDR1 SQVTM, CDR2 ANQGSEA. V was pared by 3 bases and J by 7 bases, with 16 bases between. The CDR3 DNA reads as TGCAGCGTTGAGGACGGGAAACTTGGGGAGCAGTACTTC. Its translation is CSVEDGKLGEQYF.

The chain joins TRBV6-8 to TRBJ2-7; 10 bases fit TRBD2. There are 20 residues in the CDR3. Per germline, CDR1 MNHGY and CDR2 SAAAGT. The J segment lost 3 bases and the V segment lost 1 base, leaving 18 bases of the junction unmatched. The CDR3 protein is CASSYCPGITGTSVIYEQYF. The DNA of the CDR3 is TGTGCCAGCAGTTACTGTCCGGGTATAACCGGGACTAGCGTTATCTACGAGCAGTACTTC.

The rearrangement joins TRBV6-4 to TRBJ2-1; D unresolved. The CDR3 loop spans 15 amino acids. V shed 8 bases and J shed 0 bases, with 14 bases lying between them. Per germline, CDR1 MRHNA and CDR2 SNTAGT. The CDR3 region is CASALDPSSYNEQFF. CDR3 in DNA: TGTGCCAGCGCGTTAGACCCGAGCTCCTACAATGAGCAGTTCTTC.

V is TRBV5-6 and J is TRBJ2-3; tentative D call: TRBD2 (5 bases). Germline V lookup: CDR1 SGHDT, CDR2 YYEEEE. The ends were cut back, 2 bases at V and 1 base at J, with 17 bases in the middle. The CDR3 consists of 17 residues. Here the CDR3 DNA reads TGTGCCAGCAGCTTTCCAAGGGAGTTTGGGCGCACAGATACGCAGTATTTT. It specifies CASSFPREFGRTDTQYF.